Listed below are T cell receptor beta chains from one sample, sequenced in a study of T cell responses to AZD1222 COVID-19 vaccine. The table came from immunoSEQ multiplex PCR; TCRdb's copy has only in-frame clones and leaves some out. The table lists 140,000 to 150,000 clones, 85% to 95% of them singletons. This specimen was peripheral blood, taken after recovery from COVID-19. The receptors derive from an adult who had recovered from COVID-19. The CDR3 runs from the conserved cysteine through the conserved F or W. A D gene is named only where the DNA matches it firmly. Clone size is shown for a subset of rows, as once, few, many or a class of expanded clone.

cdr3_nt cdr3_aa j_call v_call d_call clone_size
TGTGCCAGCAGTTACGCCCTTTTCTACGAGCAGTACTTC CASSYALFYEQYF TRBJ2-7 TRBV27 - -
TGTGCCATCAGCGGAGCCGGAGTGCCGAGCAATGAGCAGTTCTTC CAISGAGVPSNEQFF TRBJ2-1 TRBV10-3 - -
TGTGCCAGCAGCCAAGATGCCTGGGCTTTCTTT CASSQDAWAFF TRBJ1-1 TRBV4-2 - -
TGTGCCAGCAGCTTAGGAGAGACTAGCCCGCTCAATGAGCAGTTCTTC CASSLGETSPLNEQFF TRBJ2-1 TRBV5-4 TRBD2 -
TGCGCCAGCAGCCATCCCGCGGGGGTGAACTATGGCTACACCTTC CASSHPAGVNYGYTF TRBJ1-2 TRBV23-1 - -
TGTGCCAGCAGCCCAAGGGGGAACTATGGCTACACCTTC CASSPRGNYGYTF TRBJ1-2 TRBV3-1/TRBV3-2 - -
TGTGCCAGCAGCCCAGGACAGGGAAGCTCCTACGAGCAGTACTTC CASSPGQGSSYEQYF TRBJ2-7 TRBV11-3 TRBD1 -
TGTGCCACCAGCAGCCCACAGGGAAGGGCTTTAGATCCCTTATTTGCTAACTATGGCTACACCTTC CATSSPQGRALDPLFANYGYTF TRBJ1-2 TRBV15 - -
TGCAGCGTTGAAGATGGCAGGGCCCAAGAGACCCAGTACTTC CSVEDGRAQETQYF TRBJ2-5 TRBV29-1 - -
TGTGCCAGCAGCATGACCGGGACAGGGTCCTACGAGCAGTACTTC CASSMTGTGSYEQYF TRBJ2-7 TRBV5-5 TRBD1 -
TGTGCCGTCAATGGGGAGGGCGGGGAAGATTTCTATGGCTACACCTTC CAVNGEGGEDFYGYTF TRBJ1-2 TRBV19 - -
TGTGCCAGCACCGGTGGGACAGATACGCAGTATTTT CASTGGTDTQYF TRBJ2-3 TRBV28 - -
TGTGCCAGCAGCTCCCGGACAGGGGGTAGGGGACCCCTCCACTTT CASSSRTGGRGPLHF TRBJ1-6 TRBV5-4 TRBD1 -
TGTGCCAGCAGCAAAGCGGGAGGGTTGGAGACCCAGTACTTC CASSKAGGLETQYF TRBJ2-5 TRBV21-1 - -
TGTGCCAGCAGCTTAGAAAGAGGAAGATTTGAAGCTTTCTTT CASSLERGRFEAFF TRBJ1-1 TRBV7-8 - -
TGTGCCAGCAGTGAATTTGGGACCGCCTTGGGGAGGACTGAAGCTTTCTTT CASSEFGTALGRTEAFF TRBJ1-1 TRBV6-1 - -
TGTGCCAGCAGCGTAGAAGTCGGGACTGAAGCTTTCTTT CASSVEVGTEAFF TRBJ1-1 TRBV9 - -
TGTGCCAGCAGCTTGAGTGGAGGGGAAAAACTGTTTTTT CASSLSGGEKLFF TRBJ1-4 TRBV5-4 - -
TGTGCCAGCAGCGGGACAAGCACAGATACGCAGTATTTT CASSGTSTDTQYF TRBJ2-3 TRBV5-4 - -
TGTGCCAGCAGTCCGGGGACATCTAAAGGGTCACCCCTCCACTTT CASSPGTSKGSPLHF TRBJ1-6 TRBV6-5 - -
TGTGCCAGCAGCCCGCGGAGCGGGAGGGGCCTCTACGAGCAGTACTTC CASSPRSGRGLYEQYF TRBJ2-7 TRBV14 TRBD2 -
TGTGCCAGCAGCTTGGGGACTAACGAGCAGTACTTC CASSLGTNEQYF TRBJ2-7 TRBV5-4 - -
TGTGCCAGCAGCTCCCAACTAGCCGTTCTGGTTCATGAGCAGTTCTTC CASSSQLAVLVHEQFF TRBJ2-1 TRBV7-9 - -
TGTGCCAGCACCGAGGACAGGGCCAACACTGAAGCTTTCTTT CASTEDRANTEAFF TRBJ1-1 TRBV6-5 TRBD1 once
TGTGCCAGTAGTACCACCGGGCTAACCTACGAGCAGTACTTC CASSTTGLTYEQYF TRBJ2-7 TRBV19 - -
TGTGCCAGTAGTATACGGGGACCGGGCAATCAGCCCCAGCATTTT CASSIRGPGNQPQHF TRBJ1-5 TRBV19 - -
TGCGCCAGCAGCTTGGGACTAGCGGGACGCACAGATACGCAGTATTTT CASSLGLAGRTDTQYF TRBJ2-3 TRBV5-1 TRBD2 -
TGTGCCAGCAGGCTATCTCGGGCGCCGGGCTATGGCTACACCTTC CASRLSRAPGYGYTF TRBJ1-2 TRBV7-9 - -